The 21 T cell receptor beta chains below come from one sample, sequenced in a study of blood T cell repertoires in COVID-19. The data were produced by immunoSEQ multiplex PCR, yet TCRdb's version contains in-frame clones alone and is incomplete. Here the sample spans about 250,000 clones, 88% being singletons. The source material was peripheral blood. These receptors originate from a woman aged 25 to 45 with acute or convalescent COVID-19.

The chain recombines TRBV7-8 with TRBJ2-7; D remains ambiguous. V lost 1 base to trimming and J lost 0 bases, with 10 bases between them. The CDR3 contains 15 residues. Germline V gene sequence: CDR1 SGHVS, CDR2 FQNEAQ. For the CDR3, the DNA is TGTGCCAGCAGCTTAGGGTCCAGATTCTCCTACGAGCAGTACTTC. Its translation: CASSLGSRFSYEQYF.

The chain uses TRBV14 and TRBJ1-1; D possibly corresponds to TRBD1 (6 bases). The V gene lost 2 bases and the J gene lost 7 bases, with 8 bases spanning the gap. The CDR3 runs 12 residues. The germline gives CDR1 SGHDN, CDR2 FVKESK. The DNA of the CDR3 is TGTGCCAGCAGCCAATACAGGGTTGAAGCTTTCTTT. Protein sequence: CASSQYRVEAFF.

The chain has TRBV12-5 and TRBJ1-5, with 8 bases identical to TRBD1. The CDR3 runs 16 residues. Losses at the gene ends were 5 bases for V and 5 bases for J; bases not matched to a gene: 11. Germline CDR1 LGHNT, CDR2 FRNRAP. The CDR3 loop reads CASGQSRGPSDQPQHF. CDR3 sequence (DNA): TGTGCTAGTGGTCAATCCAGGGGGCCCTCGGATCAGCCCCAGCATTTT.

The chain has TRBV19 and TRBJ1-2; 7 positions match TRBD1. From germline, CDR1 is LNHDA and CDR2 SQIVND (reference sequence). Trimming removed 3 bases from V and 2 bases from J; junction bases left unmatched: 12. CDR3 length equals 17 residues. The CDR3 DNA reads as TGTGCCAGTAGTATTCCCCAGGGGGTCCACGCGAACTATGGCTACACCTTC. It codes for CASSIPQGVHANYGYTF.

CDR3 region: CASSISGGGFSPLHF. In DNA, the CDR3 is TGTGCCAGTAGTATCAGCGGCGGGGGCTTCTCACCCCTCCACTTT. The chain has TRBV19 and TRBJ1-6; D might be TRBD1 (6 bases). Germline values: CDR1 LNHDA, CDR2 SQIVND (reference sequence). Trimming cost V 3 bases and J 10 bases, with 16 bases left between them. The CDR3 totals 15 residues.

This sequence joins TRBV11-3 and TRBJ1-1; D uncertain. Germline V gene data show CDR1 as SGHNT and CDR2 as YENEEA. V shed 6 bases and J shed 0 bases, with 8 bases lying between them. The CDR3 is 13 amino acids. CDR3 amino acids: CASSREMNTEAFF. CDR3 DNA: TGTGCCAGCAGTCGAGAAATGAACACTGAAGCTTTCTTT.

The chain combines TRBV7-2 with TRBJ2-7; D is perhaps TRBD1 (6 bases). The CDR3 sequence is 14 residues long. Trimming left V 1 base short and J 3 bases short, with 10 bases between. The germline V gene has CDR1 SGHTA and CDR2 FQGNSA. The CDR3 loop is CASSLVGGSYEQYF. CDR3 coding DNA: TGTGCCAGCAGCTTAGTAGGGGGTAGCTACGAGCAGTACTTC.

The genes are TRBV5-4 and TRBJ1-6; D is undetermined. The CDR3 consists of 15 residues. Per the germline V gene, CDR1 is SGHNT and CDR2 is YYREEE (reference sequence). V was shortened by 4 bases and J by 10 bases, with 18 bases between the two germline ends. CDR3 DNA sequence: TGTGCCAGCAGCCCCGGAAGGAGATTCGCATCACCCCTCCACTTT. Residues: CASSPGRRFASPLHF.

This clone was observed a handful of times. The chain uses TRBV19 and TRBJ1-6, with D perhaps matching TRBD1 (6 bases). Germline lookup yields CDR1 LNHDA and CDR2 SQIVND (reference sequence). This CDR3 spans 15 amino acids. V was trimmed by 6 bases and J by 7 bases, leaving 16 bases between them. The CDR3: CASSTNGQLNSPLHF. The CDR3 bases are TGTGCCAGTAGCACCAATGGACAGCTAAATTCACCCCTCCACTTT.

The chain links TRBV18 to TRBJ2-1; possibly TRBD2 for D (6 bases). Looked up from germline, CDR1 is KGHSH and CDR2 is LQKENI. V was shortened by 4 bases and J by 6 bases, with 7 bases between the two germline ends. CDR3 length equals 12 residues. This chain's CDR3 is CASSQAGNEQFF. The CDR3 bases are TGTGCCAGCTCACAAGCGGGCAATGAGCAGTTCTTC.

The DNA for the CDR3 is TGTGCCAGTAGTATGGAGGGGGCGCGCACAGATACGCAGTATTTT. Its protein product is CASSMEGARTDTQYF. The V gene is TRBV19, the J gene TRBJ2-3, with a tentative D call TRBD1 (7 bases). V was cut by 3 bases and J by 1 base, with 11 bases left in between. Germline-derived CDR1 and CDR2 are LNHDA and SQIVND (reference sequence). There are 15 residues in the CDR3.

V is TRBV6-5 and J is TRBJ2-3; the D gene is possibly TRBD1 (6 bases). V was pared by 4 bases and J by 2 bases, with 10 bases between. Germline assignment: CDR1 MNHEY and CDR2 SVGAGI. CDR3 length equals 14 residues. The CDR3 DNA reads TGTGCCAGCAGTTTAGACAGGATCACAGATACGCAGTATTTT. Translation gives CASSLDRITDTQYF.

V usage is TRBV7-2 and J usage is TRBJ1-5; 9 nucleotides align to TRBD1. The CDR3 spans 18 residues. The germline CDR1 and CDR2 sequences are SGHTA and FQGNSA. V was clipped by 3 bases and J by 0 bases; unmatched bases: 9. The CDR3 spells CASSFGTGRGYSNQPQHF. As DNA, the CDR3 is TGTGCCAGCAGCTTTGGGACAGGGAGGGGATATAGCAATCAGCCCCAGCATTTT.

The chain employs TRBV9 and TRBJ1-3, with 7 bases identical to TRBD1. V was clipped by 0 bases and J by 14 bases; unmatched bases: 11. CDR3 length equals 14 residues. Germline CDR1 and CDR2: SGDLS and YYNGEE. CDR3 protein: CASSVDSDRRHLYF. The CDR3 nucleotides are TGTGCCAGCAGCGTAGACTCGGACAGGCGACATTTATATTTT. Together with reference TRBV9 and TRBJ1-3, the CDR3 gives the full variable domain: DSGVTQTPKHLITATGQRVTLRCSPRSGDLSVYWYQQSLDQGLQFLIQYYNGEERAKGNILERFSAQQFPDLHSELNLSSLELGDSALYFCASSVDSDRRHLYFGEGSWLTVV.

The J gene is TRBJ2-5, the V gene TRBV7-6, with 7 bases matching TRBD1. Germline V CDR1 and CDR2: SGHVS, FNYEAQ. Trimming took 1 base from V and 1 from J; bases not matched to a gene: 12. This CDR3 has 18 amino acids. The CDR3 DNA sequence: TGTGCCAGCAGCTTAGGGGCTTTGAGACAGGGACGCCAAGAGACCCAGTACTTC. Amino acid sequence: CASSLGALRQGRQETQYF.

The CDR3 DNA is TGTGCCAGCAGTCCCAGGGTGGTGGCTCAGCCCCAGCATTTT. It yields the protein CASSPRVVAQPQHF. V is TRBV27 and J is TRBJ1-5; the D gene is possibly TRBD1 (5 bases). Trimming took 5 bases from V and 6 from J, leaving 14 bases between them. This CDR3 region has 14 residues. Germline loops: CDR1 MNHEY, CDR2 SMNVEV (reference sequence).

V gene TRBV30 combines with J gene TRBJ2-1; TRBD2 agrees at 12 bases. The CDR3 consists of 14 residues. V was pared by 3 bases and J by 7 bases, with 4 bases of the junction left unmatched. Germline-derived CDR1 and CDR2 are GTSNPN and SVGIG (reference sequence). DNA of the CDR3: TGTGCCTGGAGCGGACTAGCGGGAAGGAATGAGCAGTTCTTC. Its protein is CAWSGLAGRNEQFF.

The chain recombines TRBV9 with TRBJ2-6; no definite D call. Trimming stripped 4 bases from V and 1 base from J, with 6 bases between. The V gene's germline CDR1 is SGDLS and CDR2 YYNGEE. CDR3 length equals 14 residues. The CDR3 protein is CASSPLSGANVLTF. In DNA form, the CDR3 reads TGTGCCAGCAGCCCCCTATCTGGGGCCAACGTCCTGACTTTC. Based on the CDR3 plus reference TRBV9 and TRBJ2-6, the full variable domain is DSGVTQTPKHLITATGQRVTLRCSPRSGDLSVYWYQQSLDQGLQFLIQYYNGEERAKGNILERFSAQQFPDLHSELNLSSLELGDSALYFCASSPLSGANVLTFGAGSRLTVL.

The gene calls are TRBV5-5 and TRBJ1-5; 7 nucleotides match TRBD1. The germline V gene encodes CDR1 SGHKS and CDR2 YYEKEE (reference sequence). Trimming took 1 base from V and 4 from J; bases not matched to a gene: 2. The CDR3 totals 14 residues. Written as DNA, the CDR3 is TGTGCCAGCAGCTTGATGACAGGGAATCAGCCCCAGCATTTT. Its protein is CASSLMTGNQPQHF.

This clone was seen a handful of times. J is TRBJ2-7 and V is TRBV3-1 (or the pseudogene TRBV3-2), with 8 bases matching TRBD2. The CDR3 runs 15 residues. V lost 1 base, J lost 1 base, and 3 bases stayed unmatched. Germline loops: CDR1 LGHDT, CDR2 YNNKEL (reference sequence). The CDR3 DNA sequence: TGTGCCAGCAGCCAAGTACCGGGAGGGTCCTACGAGCAGTACTTC. Amino acid sequence: CASSQVPGGSYEQYF.

The chain combines TRBV19 with TRBJ1-3; a possible D gene is TRBD1 (5 bases). Deletions cut 6 bases from V and 1 base from J, with 7 bases between. Germline V gene lookup returns CDR1 LNHDA and CDR2 SQIVND (reference sequence). The CDR3 is 13 amino acids. The CDR3 loop is CASRRGSGNTIYF. The CDR3 nucleotides read TGTGCCAGTAGAAGGGGATCTGGAAACACCATATATTTT. Complete variable domain (other parts from reference TRBV19 and TRBJ1-3): DGGITQSPKYLFRKEGQNVTLSCEQNLNHDAMYWYRQDPGQGLRLIYYSQIVNDFQKGDIAEGYSVSREKKESFPLTVTSAQKNPTAFYLCASRRGSGNTIYFGEGSWLTVV.